This record covers a single T cell receptor beta chain. Its antigen remains unknown. Documented time point: patch test 1, 2 weeks after DPC sensitization. Sample treatment: therapeutic diphenylcyclopropenone sensitization with weekly scalp DPC. Patch tests were applied only after blood draws. Unfractionated whole blood yielded total RNA. The CDR3 has 15 amino acids. Germline trimming cut 8 bases from V and 6 bases from J; bases unmatched to any gene: 11. CDR1 and CDR2 from the germline V gene are SGHAT and FQNNGV. One entry per CDR3 protein, called by TCRdb with MiXCR from the RACE reads. The sample holds around 120,000 distinct CDR3 sequences, roughly 13% seen once. The data stem from a study of human T cells and chemical hapten exposure. Overall study: For sensitization, 2% DPC was applied to a roughly 2 cm by roughly 2 cm patch of upper inner arm skin.

Study-wide results and limits: Large CDR3 similarity clusters arose significantly more often from expanded TCRs than from controls.

This chain links TRBV11-2 with TRBJ2-3, with TRBD2 matching 10 bases. The sequence came from a man between 18 and 29 years old with alopecia areata. Some clones in this sample may be carry-over from other donors' samples. The sample in question was whole blood, obtained in connection with sensitization to the hapten diphenylcyclopropenone (DPC). CDR3 sequence reads: CASGFKLAGFDTQYF. CDR3 in DNA: TGTGCCAGCGGATTCAAACTAGCGGGGTTTGATACGCAGTATTTT.